The clone carrying this T cell receptor beta chain occurred a few times. The antigen is not known. This sample stems from a study of beta chain features in type 1 diabetes. Overall study findings and caveats: Type 1 diabetes patients showed a moderate but significant shortening of TCRB CDR3s in all four CD4+ subsets.

What was sequenced were expressed TCRB transcripts, since all of the isolated RNA had been reverse transcribed. Some clones are missing from TCRdb's copy, which holds only in-frame ones; the method was immunoSEQ multiplex PCR. The sample has 300,000 to 350,000 clones, 9.3% seen once. The CDR3 contains 15 residues. The germline V gene encodes CDR1 SGHAT and CDR2 FQNNGV. The V gene end was trimmed by 1 base and the J gene end by 5 bases; junction bases not matched to a gene: 3. This TCR was sampled from a young man with type 1 diabetes. This chain uses TRBV11-2 with TRBJ2-1, with 9 bases that match TRBD2. The sample consisted of central memory CD4+ T cells from blood. CDR3 protein: CASSLGGGAHNEQFF. In DNA, the CDR3 is TGTGCCAGCAGCTTAGGCGGGGGGGCCCACAATGAGCAGTTCTTC. The full variable domain, its missing parts supplied by reference TRBV11-2 and TRBJ2-1, is EAGVAQSPRYKIIEKRQSVAFWCNPISGHATLYWYQQILGQGPKLLIQFQNNGVVDDSQLPKDRFSAERLKGVDSTLKIQPAKLEDSAVYLCASSLGGGAHNEQFFGPGTRLTVL.